The 21 T cell receptor beta chains in this list originate from one sample, sequenced in a study of shared clonotypes between healthy human individuals. Only in-frame clones appear in the TCRdb table, and some are missing; sequencing was by immunoSEQ multiplex PCR. The table includes approximately 2,300,000 clones, 85% to 95% detected once. Sequenced input: naive CD4+ T cells from PBMCs. The subset is: CD45RA+ positively selected. These receptors were collected from a man younger than 30 in good health. Some clones in this sample may be carry-over from other donors' samples.

This sequence joins TRBV7-9 and TRBJ2-7, with D tentatively TRBD1 or TRBD2 (5 bases each). The CDR3 is made up of 15 amino acids. Germline V gives CDR1 SEHNR, CDR2 FQNEAQ (reference sequence). V lost 3 bases to trimming and J lost 2 bases, with 14 bases between them. The CDR3 nucleotides read TGTGCCAGCAGCTTGCGCTATGGGGGAACCTACGAGCAGTACTTC. It codes for CASSLRYGGTYEQYF.

The rearrangement joins TRBV7-6 to TRBJ2-3; D gene unclear. The CDR3 totals 16 residues. Trimming took 0 bases from V and 1 from J, leaving 11 bases between them. The germline V gene has CDR1 SGHVS and CDR2 FNYEAQ. CDR3 DNA: TGTGCCAGCAGCTTAGCAGGCGGAATCCGCACAGATACGCAGTATTTT. Translating gives CASSLAGGIRTDTQYF.

In its sample, this clone was seen once. J is TRBJ2-1 and V is TRBV4-2, with TRBD2 matching 12 bases. This CDR3 is built from 17 residues. The V gene end was trimmed by 4 bases and the J gene end by 6 bases; junction bases not matched to a gene: 10. The V gene's germline CDR1 is LGHNA and CDR2 YNFKEQ. The CDR3 protein is CASSPGRGLAGGNEQFF. In DNA, the CDR3 is TGTGCCAGCAGCCCAGGCCGGGGACTAGCGGGTGGCAATGAGCAGTTCTTC.

The chain is built from TRBV15 and TRBJ2-5, with unresolved D. Deletions cut 2 bases from V and 3 bases from J, with 13 bases between. CDR1 and CDR2 from the germline V gene are LNHNV and YYDKDF (reference sequence). The CDR3 runs 15 residues. CDR3 sequence: CATSRRTIWEETQYF. CDR3 nucleotides: TGTGCCACCAGCAGAAGGACCATATGGGAAGAGACCCAGTACTTC.

This clone appeared a single time. The CDR3 coding sequence is TGTGCCACTCGCCTTTATTATAACACTGAAGCTTTCTTT. It is translated as CATRLYYNTEAFF. The chain recombines TRBV6-1 with TRBJ1-1; D is undetermined. Trimming removed 10 bases at V and 2 bases at J, with 14 bases between. CDR1 and CDR2 from the germline V gene are MNHNS and SASEGT. The length of the CDR3 is 13 residues.

This chain joins TRBV27 and TRBJ1-3; 7 nucleotides match TRBD1. V was pared by 6 bases and J by 0 bases, with 8 bases of the junction left unmatched. Looked up from germline, CDR1 is MNHEY and CDR2 is SMNVEV (reference sequence). This CDR3 comprises 16 residues. The CDR3 reads CASRREGTASGNTIYF. The CDR3 DNA follows: TGTGCCAGCAGGAGAGAAGGGACAGCCTCTGGAAACACCATATATTTT.

The rearrangement joins TRBV28 to TRBJ2-7; no clear D gene. The germline V gene encodes CDR1 MDHEN and CDR2 SYDVKM. The germline V and J ends were trimmed by 4 bases and 7 bases, with 11 bases remaining between them. The CDR3 is 12 residues long. The CDR3 is CASSSPVVEQYF. The DNA for the CDR3 is TGTGCCAGCAGTTCCCCGGTAGTTGAGCAGTACTTC.

The chain links TRBV6-1 to TRBJ1-1; a weak D match, TRBD1 (5 bases). Trimming removed 1 base from V and 10 bases from J, with 16 bases in between. The V gene's germline CDR1 is MNHNS and CDR2 SASEGT. CDR3 length equals 14 residues. The CDR3 DNA follows: TGTGCCAGCAGTGAAGTGGGGACTGCCCTGGGAGCTTTCTTT. Its translation is CASSEVGTALGAFF.

As DNA, the CDR3 is TGTGCCAGCAGCTTGCCACGAAATTACTCTGGCTACACCTTC. It specifies CASSLPRNYSGYTF. The V and J genes are TRBV5-6 and TRBJ1-2; D ambiguous. This CDR3 region has 14 residues. CDR1 and CDR2 (germline): SGHDT, YYEEEE. Deletions cut 1 base from V and 7 bases from J, with 14 bases between.

The chain is built from TRBV18 and TRBJ1-5; perhaps TRBD1 as D (5 bases). V was clipped by 2 bases and J by 1 base, with 15 bases between them. This CDR3 spans 17 amino acids. Germline CDR1 and CDR2: KGHSH and LQKENI. The CDR3 DNA follows: TGTGCCAGCTCACCAAGTGGGGCGGGAGGGAGCAATCAGCCCCAGCATTTT. As protein: CASSPSGAGGSNQPQHF.

The chain links TRBV15 to TRBJ1-5; unclear D gene. The CDR3 has 15 residues. The V gene's germline CDR1 is LNHNV and CDR2 YYDKDF (reference sequence). V was trimmed by 0 bases and J by 4 bases, leaving 10 bases between them. The CDR3: CATSRDMGINQPQHF. CDR3 sequence (DNA): TGTGCCACCAGCAGAGATATGGGGATAAATCAGCCCCAGCATTTT.

This clone was detected once. The gene calls are TRBV6-5 and TRBJ2-5; possible D gene TRBD2, 6 bases. With the DNA end fitting TRBJ2-7 better, the J assignment may be wrong. Germline-derived CDR1 and CDR2 are MNHEY and SVGAGI. The CDR3 loop spans 12 amino acids. In nucleotides, the CDR3 is TGTGCCAGCAGTCAACACGGGAGCGAGCAGTACTTC. Encoded protein: CASSQHGSEQYF.

This chain joins TRBV19 and TRBJ1-5; 8 positions agree with TRBD1. The CDR3 loop spans 13 amino acids. With V trimmed by 6 bases and J by 5 bases, 3 bases remained unmatched. The V gene's germline CDR1 is LNHDA and CDR2 SQIVND (reference sequence). DNA of the CDR3: TGTGCCAGTAGCGGACAGGGAGATCAGCCCCAGCATTTT. It encodes CASSGQGDQPQHF.

V gene TRBV5-5 combines with J gene TRBJ1-1; TRBD1 matches at 9 bases. J gave up 1 base and V 3 bases, and 1 base lay outside the gene matches. Germline lookup yields CDR1 SGHKS and CDR2 YYEKEE (reference sequence). The CDR3 contains 14 residues. The CDR3 region is CASSWTGENTEAFF. The CDR3 bases are TGTGCCAGCAGCTGGACAGGGGAGAACACTGAAGCTTTCTTT.

The V gene is TRBV7-9, the J gene TRBJ1-5; weak D call: TRBD1 (5 bases). The CDR3 length is 14 residues. V was pared by 1 base and J by 5 bases, with 9 bases between. Per the germline V gene, CDR1 is SEHNR and CDR2 is FQNEAQ (reference sequence). DNA for the CDR3: TGTGCCAGCAGCTTAGAGGGGAGGCATCAGCCCCAGCATTTT. Translating it yields CASSLEGRHQPQHF.

The rearrangement uses TRBV7-8 and TRBJ2-3; 9 bases map to TRBD2. The V gene's germline CDR1 is SGHVS and CDR2 FQNEAQ. This CDR3 comprises 17 residues. Trimming at V came to 5 bases and at J to 0 bases, leaving 9 bases not matched to a gene. CDR3: CASSTPPSGASTDTQYF. The CDR3 DNA follows: TGTGCCAGCAGCACACCTCCTAGCGGGGCTAGCACAGATACGCAGTATTTT.

This clone has a single count. The V and J genes are TRBV9 and TRBJ2-1; 10 nucleotides agree with TRBD2. The CDR3 totals 15 residues. V was pared by 1 base and J by 9 bases, with 7 bases of the junction left unmatched. The germline V gene has CDR1 SGDLS and CDR2 YYNGEE. The CDR3 loop reads CASSVIAGGAVEQFF. In DNA form, the CDR3 reads TGTGCCAGCAGCGTAATAGCGGGAGGAGCGGTTGAGCAGTTCTTC.

The chain is built from TRBV4-2 and TRBJ2-3; possible D gene TRBD2, 5 bases. CDR1 LGHNA and CDR2 YNFKEQ come from the germline V gene. Trimming cost V 0 bases and J 7 bases, with 8 bases left between them. The CDR3 sequence is 13 residues long. CDR3 region: CASSQETIHTQYF. Here the CDR3 DNA reads TGTGCCAGCAGCCAAGAGACTATTCATACGCAGTATTTT.

The V and J genes are TRBV4-1 and TRBJ1-1; D might be TRBD1 (6 bases). CDR1 is MGHRA, CDR2 YSYEKL, per germline. Deletions cut 1 base from V and 1 base from J, with 10 bases between. The CDR3 totals 15 residues. In DNA form, the CDR3 reads TGCGCCAGCAGCCAAGGGGGGGGGCCGAACACTGAAGCTTTCTTT. Protein: CASSQGGGPNTEAFF.

The CDR3 spells CASSLQGRYQPQHF. The DNA of the CDR3 is TGTGCCAGTAGTCTACAGGGGAGGTATCAGCCCCAGCATTTT. The chain joins TRBV19 to TRBJ1-5, with 7 nucleotides matching TRBD1. J lost 5 bases, V lost 5 bases, and 6 bases had no gene match. The germline V gene has CDR1 LNHDA and CDR2 SQIVND (reference sequence). CDR3 length: 14 residues.

The chain has TRBV7-6 and TRBJ1-3, with D perhaps TRBD1 (5 bases). V dropped 5 bases and J dropped 0 bases, with 14 bases sitting between them. The CDR3 contains 16 residues. Germline values: CDR1 SGHVS, CDR2 FNYEAQ. The CDR3 protein is CASSVAGPLSGNTIYF. The CDR3 region has the DNA TGTGCCAGCAGCGTGGCAGGGCCCCTCTCTGGAAACACCATATATTTT.